This passage covers 3 T cell receptor beta chains from one sample sequenced in a study of T cells after yellow fever vaccination. TCRdb processed the 5' RACE reads anew with MiXCR; each CDR3 protein has one entry. The sample lists 250,000 to 350,000 distinct CDR3 sequences; around 10% were seen once. The source material was CD4+ T cells sorted from PBMCs, sampled 5 days after the yellow fever booster vaccination. The source is a man between 18 and 35 years old who received the YFV17D yellow fever vaccine.

Here the CDR3 reads CASSQDPRGAGDTQYF. The DNA of the CDR3 is TGTGCCAGCAGCCAAGATCCTCGGGGGGCTGGAGATACGCAGTATTTT. The rearrangement links TRBV4-2 to TRBJ2-3; D is perhaps TRBD2 (7 bases). CDR1 LGHNA and CDR2 YNFKEQ come from the germline V gene. The CDR3 consists of 16 residues. V shed 0 bases and J shed 5 bases, with 15 bases lying between them.

This clonotype has only a few counts. J is TRBJ1-2 and V is TRBV20-1, with TRBD1 matching over 10 bases. The CDR3 loop spans 15 amino acids. The V gene end was trimmed by 0 bases and the J gene end by 4 bases; junction bases not matched to a gene: 5. Germline CDR1 is DFQATT and CDR2 is SNEGSKA (reference sequence). The chain's CDR3 is CSARDRGQGVYGYTF. In DNA, the CDR3 is TGCAGTGCTAGAGATCGAGGACAGGGGGTCTATGGCTACACCTTC.

Only a few counts were recorded for this clonotype. This chain uses TRBV9 with TRBJ2-1; D unclear. The V gene lost 2 bases and the J gene lost 1 base, with 10 bases spanning the gap. The CDR3 contains 15 residues. From germline, CDR1 is SGDLS and CDR2 YYNGEE. The CDR3 DNA follows: TGTGCCAGCAGCGTGTCCCTGGGGTCCTACAATGAGCAGTTCTTC. Translation: CASSVSLGSYNEQFF.